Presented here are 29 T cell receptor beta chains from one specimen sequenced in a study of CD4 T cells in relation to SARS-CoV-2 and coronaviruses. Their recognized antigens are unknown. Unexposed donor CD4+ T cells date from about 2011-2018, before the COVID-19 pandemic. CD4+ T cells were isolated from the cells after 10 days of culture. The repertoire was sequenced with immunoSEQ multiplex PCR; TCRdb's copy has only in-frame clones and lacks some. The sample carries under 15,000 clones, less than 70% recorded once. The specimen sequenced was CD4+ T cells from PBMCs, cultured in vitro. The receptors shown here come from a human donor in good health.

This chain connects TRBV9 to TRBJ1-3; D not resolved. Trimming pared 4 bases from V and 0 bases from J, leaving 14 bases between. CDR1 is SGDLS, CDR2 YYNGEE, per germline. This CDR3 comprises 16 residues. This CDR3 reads CASSPRNGVSGNTIYF. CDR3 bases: TGTGCCAGCAGCCCTAGGAACGGGGTCTCTGGAAACACCATATATTTT.

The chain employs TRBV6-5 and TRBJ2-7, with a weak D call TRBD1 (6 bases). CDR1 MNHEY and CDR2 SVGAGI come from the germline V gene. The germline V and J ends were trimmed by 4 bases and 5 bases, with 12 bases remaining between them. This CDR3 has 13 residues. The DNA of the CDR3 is TGTGCCAGCAGTTCGGACCAGGGGCACGAGCAGTACTTC. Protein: CASSSDQGHEQYF.

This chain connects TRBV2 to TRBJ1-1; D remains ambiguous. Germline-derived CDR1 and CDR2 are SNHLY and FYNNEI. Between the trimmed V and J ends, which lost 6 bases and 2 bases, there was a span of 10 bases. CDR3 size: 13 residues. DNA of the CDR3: TGTGCCAGCAGGGTGCGGGCCAACACTGAAGCTTTCTTT. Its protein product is CASRVRANTEAFF.

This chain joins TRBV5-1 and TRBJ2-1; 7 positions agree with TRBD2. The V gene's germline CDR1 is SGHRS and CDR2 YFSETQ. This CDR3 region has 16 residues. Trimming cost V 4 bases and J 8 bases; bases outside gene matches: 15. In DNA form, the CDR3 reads TGCGCCAGCAGCCCACCACTAGCGAGGTCGAGGGATGAGCAGTTCTTC. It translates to CASSPPLARSRDEQFF.

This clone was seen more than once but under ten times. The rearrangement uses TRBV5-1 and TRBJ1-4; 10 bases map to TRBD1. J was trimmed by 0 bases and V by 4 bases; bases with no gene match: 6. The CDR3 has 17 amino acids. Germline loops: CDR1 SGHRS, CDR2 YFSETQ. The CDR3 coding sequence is TGCGCCAGCAGCCTCCGGACAGGGGGAACAACTAATGAAAAACTGTTTTTT. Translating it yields CASSLRTGGTTNEKLFF.

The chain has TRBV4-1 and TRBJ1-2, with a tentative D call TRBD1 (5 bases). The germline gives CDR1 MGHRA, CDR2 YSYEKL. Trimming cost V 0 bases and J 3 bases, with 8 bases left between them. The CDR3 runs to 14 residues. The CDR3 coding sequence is TGCGCCAGCAGCCAAGATCAGGGTTACTATGGCTACACCTTC. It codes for CASSQDQGYYGYTF.

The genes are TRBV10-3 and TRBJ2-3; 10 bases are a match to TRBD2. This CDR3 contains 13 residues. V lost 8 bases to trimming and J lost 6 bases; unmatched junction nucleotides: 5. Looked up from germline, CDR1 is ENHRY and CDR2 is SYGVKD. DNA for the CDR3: TGTGCCATCCTACTAGCGGGAACGGATACGCAGTATTTT. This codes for CAILLAGTDTQYF.

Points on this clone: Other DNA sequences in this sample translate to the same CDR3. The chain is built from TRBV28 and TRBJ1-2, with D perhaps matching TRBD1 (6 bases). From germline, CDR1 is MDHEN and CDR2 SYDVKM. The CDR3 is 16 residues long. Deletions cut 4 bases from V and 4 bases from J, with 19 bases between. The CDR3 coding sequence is TGTGCCAGCAGTTCCGGGACATTTTCAGGACTCTATGGCTACACCTTC. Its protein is CASSSGTFSGLYGYTF.

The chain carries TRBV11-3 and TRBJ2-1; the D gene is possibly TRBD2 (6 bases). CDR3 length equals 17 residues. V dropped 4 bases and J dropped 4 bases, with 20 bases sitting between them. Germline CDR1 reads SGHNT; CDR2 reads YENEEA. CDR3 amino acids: CASSSRRGGGEYNEQFF. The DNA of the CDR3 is TGTGCCAGCAGCTCACGTCGGGGCGGCGGGGAGTACAATGAGCAGTTCTTC. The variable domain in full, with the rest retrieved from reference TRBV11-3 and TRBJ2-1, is EAGVVQSPRYKIIEKKQPVAFWCNPISGHNTLYWYLQNLGQGPELLIRYENEEAVDDSQLPKDRFSAERLKGVDSTLKIQPAELGDSAVYLCASSSRRGGGEYNEQFFGPGTRLTVL.

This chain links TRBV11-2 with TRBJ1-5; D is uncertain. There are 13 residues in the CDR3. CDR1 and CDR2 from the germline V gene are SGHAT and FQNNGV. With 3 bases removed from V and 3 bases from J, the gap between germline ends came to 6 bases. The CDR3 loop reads CASSLEDNQPQHF. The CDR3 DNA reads TGTGCCAGCAGCTTGGAGGACAATCAGCCCCAGCATTTT.

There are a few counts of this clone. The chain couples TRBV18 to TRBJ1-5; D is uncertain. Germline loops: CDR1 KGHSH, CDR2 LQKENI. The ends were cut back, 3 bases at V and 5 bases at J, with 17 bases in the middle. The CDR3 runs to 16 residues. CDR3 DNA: TGTGCCAGCTCACCCCGAGGACCTCCGGAAGATCAGCCCCAGCATTTT. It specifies CASSPRGPPEDQPQHF.

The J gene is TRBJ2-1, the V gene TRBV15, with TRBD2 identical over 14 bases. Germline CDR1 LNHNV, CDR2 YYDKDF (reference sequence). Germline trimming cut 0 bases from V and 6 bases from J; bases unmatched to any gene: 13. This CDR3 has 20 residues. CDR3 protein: CATSRDSQGLAGVLFNEQFF. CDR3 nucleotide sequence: TGTGCCACCAGCAGAGATTCCCAGGGACTAGCGGGAGTATTATTCAATGAGCAGTTCTTC.

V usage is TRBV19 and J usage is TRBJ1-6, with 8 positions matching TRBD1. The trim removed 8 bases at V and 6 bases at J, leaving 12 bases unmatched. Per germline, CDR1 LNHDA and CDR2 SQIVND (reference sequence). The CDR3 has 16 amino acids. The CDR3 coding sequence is TGTGCCAGTGGCCCTTGGCAGGGGGCAGGTAATTCACCCCTCCACTTT. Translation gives CASGPWQGAGNSPLHF.

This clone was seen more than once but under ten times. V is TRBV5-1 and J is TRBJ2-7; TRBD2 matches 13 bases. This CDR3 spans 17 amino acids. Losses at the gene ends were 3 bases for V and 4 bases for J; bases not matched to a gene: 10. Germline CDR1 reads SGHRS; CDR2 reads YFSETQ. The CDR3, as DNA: TGCGCCAGCAGCTCGACCGGAGGACTAGCGGGAGAATACGAGCAGTACTTC. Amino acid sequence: CASSSTGGLAGEYEQYF.

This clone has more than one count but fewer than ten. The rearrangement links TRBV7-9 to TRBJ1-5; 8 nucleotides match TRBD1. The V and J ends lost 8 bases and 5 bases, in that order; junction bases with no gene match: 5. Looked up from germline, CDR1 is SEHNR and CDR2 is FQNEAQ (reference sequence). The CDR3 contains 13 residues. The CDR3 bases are TGTGCCAGCTCGGAGACAGGGGATCAGCCCCAGCATTTT. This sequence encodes CASSETGDQPQHF.

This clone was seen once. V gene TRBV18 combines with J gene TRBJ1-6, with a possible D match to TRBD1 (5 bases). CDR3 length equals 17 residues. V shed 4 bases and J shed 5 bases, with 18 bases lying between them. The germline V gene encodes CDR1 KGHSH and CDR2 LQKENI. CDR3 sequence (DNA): TGTGCCAGCTCACTCCTCCAGGCGGGGGACCATAATTCACCCCTCCACTTT. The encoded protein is CASSLLQAGDHNSPLHF. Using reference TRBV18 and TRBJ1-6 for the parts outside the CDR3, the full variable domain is NAGVMQNPRHLVRRRGQEARLRCSPMKGHSHVYWYRQLPEEGLKFMVYLQKENIIDESGMPKERFSAEFPKEGPSILRIQQVVRGDSAAYFCASSLLQAGDHNSPLHFGNGTRLTVT.

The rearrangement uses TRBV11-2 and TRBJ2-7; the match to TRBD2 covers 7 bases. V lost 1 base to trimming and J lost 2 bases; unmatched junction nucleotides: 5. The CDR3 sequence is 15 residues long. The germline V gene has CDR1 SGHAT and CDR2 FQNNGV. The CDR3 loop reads CASSLGGSGPYEQYF. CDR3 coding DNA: TGTGCCAGCAGCTTAGGAGGTAGCGGGCCCTACGAGCAGTACTTC.

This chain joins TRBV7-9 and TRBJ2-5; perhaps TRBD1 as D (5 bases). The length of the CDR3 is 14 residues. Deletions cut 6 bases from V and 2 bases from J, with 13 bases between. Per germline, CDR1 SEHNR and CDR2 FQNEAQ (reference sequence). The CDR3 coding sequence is TGTGCCAGCAGGAAAGCAAGGGGACAAGAGACCCAGTACTTC. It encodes CASRKARGQETQYF.

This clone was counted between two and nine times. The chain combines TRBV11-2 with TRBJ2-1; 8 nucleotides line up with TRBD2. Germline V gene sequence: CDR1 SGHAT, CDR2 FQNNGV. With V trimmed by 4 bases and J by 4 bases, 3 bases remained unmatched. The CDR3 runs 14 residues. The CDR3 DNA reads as TGTGCCAGCAGCTCTCTAGCGGGTTACAATGAGCAGTTCTTC. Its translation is CASSSLAGYNEQFF.

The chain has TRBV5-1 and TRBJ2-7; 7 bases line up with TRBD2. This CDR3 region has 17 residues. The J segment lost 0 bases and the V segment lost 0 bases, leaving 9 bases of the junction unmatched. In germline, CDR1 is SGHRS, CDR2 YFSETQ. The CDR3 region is CASSLGTSVTSSYEQYF. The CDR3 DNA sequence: TGCGCCAGCAGCTTGGGAACTAGCGTAACAAGCTCCTACGAGCAGTACTTC.

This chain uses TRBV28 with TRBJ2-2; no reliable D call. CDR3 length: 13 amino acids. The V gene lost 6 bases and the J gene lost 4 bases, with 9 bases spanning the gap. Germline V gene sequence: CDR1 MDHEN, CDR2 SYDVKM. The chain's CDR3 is CASRPSSTGELFF. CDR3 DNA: TGTGCCAGCAGGCCCTCTAGCACCGGGGAGCTGTTTTTT.

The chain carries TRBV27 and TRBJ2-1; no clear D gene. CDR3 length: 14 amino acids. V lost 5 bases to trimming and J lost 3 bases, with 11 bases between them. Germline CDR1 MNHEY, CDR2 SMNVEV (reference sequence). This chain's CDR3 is CASSPWGIYNEQFF. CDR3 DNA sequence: TGTGCCAGCAGTCCATGGGGAATCTACAATGAGCAGTTCTTC.

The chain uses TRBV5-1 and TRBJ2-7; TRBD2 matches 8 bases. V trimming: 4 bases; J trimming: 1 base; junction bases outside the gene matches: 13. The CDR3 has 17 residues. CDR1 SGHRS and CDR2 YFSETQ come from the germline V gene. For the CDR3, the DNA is TGCGCCAGCAGCCTAATTGAGGCTTCGGGGGGGTCCTACGAGCAGTACTTC. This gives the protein CASSLIEASGGSYEQYF.

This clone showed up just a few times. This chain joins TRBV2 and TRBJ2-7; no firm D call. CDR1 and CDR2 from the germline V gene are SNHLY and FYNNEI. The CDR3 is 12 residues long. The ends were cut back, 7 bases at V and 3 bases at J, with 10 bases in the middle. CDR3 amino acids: CASMGQFYEQYF. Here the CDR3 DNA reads TGTGCCAGCATGGGCCAGTTCTACGAGCAGTACTTC.

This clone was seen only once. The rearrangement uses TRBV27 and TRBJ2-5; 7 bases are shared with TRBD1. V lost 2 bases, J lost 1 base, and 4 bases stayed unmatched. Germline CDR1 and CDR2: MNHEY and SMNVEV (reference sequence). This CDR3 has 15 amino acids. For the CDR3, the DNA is TGTGCCAGCAGTTTAACTCGACAGGGCCAAGAGACCCAGTACTTC. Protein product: CASSLTRQGQETQYF.

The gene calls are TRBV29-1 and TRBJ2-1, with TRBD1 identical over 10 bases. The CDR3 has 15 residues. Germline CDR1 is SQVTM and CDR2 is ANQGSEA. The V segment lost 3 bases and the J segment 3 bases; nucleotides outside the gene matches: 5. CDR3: CSVEGTGEYYNEQFF. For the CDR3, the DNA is TGCAGCGTTGAGGGGACAGGGGAATACTACAATGAGCAGTTCTTC.

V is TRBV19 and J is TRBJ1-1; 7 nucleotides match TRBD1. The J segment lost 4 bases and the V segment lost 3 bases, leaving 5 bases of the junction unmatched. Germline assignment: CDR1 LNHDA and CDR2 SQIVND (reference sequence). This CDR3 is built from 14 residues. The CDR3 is CASSIDRVLTEAFF. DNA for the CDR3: TGTGCCAGTAGTATCGACAGGGTCCTCACTGAAGCTTTCTTT.

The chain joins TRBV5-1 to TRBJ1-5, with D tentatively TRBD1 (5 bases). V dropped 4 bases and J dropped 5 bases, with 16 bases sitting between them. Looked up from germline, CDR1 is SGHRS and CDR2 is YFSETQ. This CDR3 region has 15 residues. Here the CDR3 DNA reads TGCGCCAGCAGCAGAGGGACGGGACGGGATCAGCCCCAGCATTTT. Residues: CASSRGTGRDQPQHF.

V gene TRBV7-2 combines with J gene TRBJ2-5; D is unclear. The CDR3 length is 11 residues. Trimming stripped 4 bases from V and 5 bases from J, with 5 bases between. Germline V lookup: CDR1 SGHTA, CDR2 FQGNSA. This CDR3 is CASSSTETQYF. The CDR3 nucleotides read TGTGCCAGCAGCTCAACGGAGACCCAGTACTTC.